This TCR beta chain was observed in a study of regulatory T cells in long-lasting Graves disease. As to time point: newly diagnosed GD, antithyroid drugs for less than 3 months. From RNA extracted from PBMCs, the TCR library was made. Building the TCR beta libraries relied on iRepertoire HTBI primers, and CDR3 regions underwent Arm-PCR. TCRdb re-called the multiplex PCR reads with MiXCR, one entry per CDR3 protein. The table records some 340,000 distinct CDR3 sequences, 12% of them present only once. This CDR3 is 11 amino acids long. Trimming cost V 0 bases and J 3 bases, with 0 bases left between them. Germline values: CDR1 LGHDT, CDR2 YNNKEL (reference sequence). This clonotype was counted at least ten times. This same sample was also taken into another study, of T cells in Graves' hyperthyroidism and ophthalmopathy. That paper notes: First-round RT-PCR targeting the TCR CDR3 was performed with the HTBI primer set. Most clonotypes expanded in thyroid above 0.001 were likewise present in blood. Ophthalmopathy was told apart from stable hyperthyroidism by a 13 V-J model.

V usage is TRBV3-1 and J usage is TRBJ2-7, with unresolved D. Source: peripheral blood mononuclear cells (PBMCs), taken at new diagnosis, from a patient treated with antithyroid drugs. The clonotype was recovered from a woman younger than 30 with Graves disease. The CDR3 region has the DNA TGTGCCAGCAGCCAAGACTACGAGCAGTACTTC. This sequence encodes CASSQDYEQYF.